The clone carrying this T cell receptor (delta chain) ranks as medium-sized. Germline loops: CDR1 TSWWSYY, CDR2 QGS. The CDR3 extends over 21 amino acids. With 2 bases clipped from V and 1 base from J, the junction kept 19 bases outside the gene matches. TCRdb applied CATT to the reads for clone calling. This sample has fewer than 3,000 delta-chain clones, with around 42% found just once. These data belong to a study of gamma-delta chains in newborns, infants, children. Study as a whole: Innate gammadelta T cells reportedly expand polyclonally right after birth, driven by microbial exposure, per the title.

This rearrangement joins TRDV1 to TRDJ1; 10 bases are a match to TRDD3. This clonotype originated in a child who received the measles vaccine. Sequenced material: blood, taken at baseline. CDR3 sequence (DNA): TGTGCTCTTGGGGAAGCCCCCAAGCTTTACTGGGGGATGTCCGCCACCGATAAACTCATCTTT. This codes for CALGEAPKLYWGMSATDKLIF.